This T cell receptor (beta chain) was sequenced during a study of OX40 agonist ivuxolimab in advanced cancers. Looking at the study overall: People in dose escalation had one of these cancers: hepatocellular carcinoma, melanoma, renal cell or head and neck cancer.

Measured with immunoSEQ multiplex PCR; TCRdb has only the in-frame clones, and not every one. Of about 66,000 clones in the sample, 87% are singletons; the top ten hold just over 2%. The clonotype comes from an adult with an advanced solid tumor such as melanoma, head and neck, liver or kidney cancer. The sample consisted of CD4+ or CD8+ T cells sorted from blood, taken in a trial of the OX40 agonist ivuxolimab.

CDR3 bases: TGTGCCAGCAGTTTACACGCAGGCTCCTACAATGAGCAGTTCTTC. Translating gives CASSLHAGSYNEQFF. The gene calls are TRBV27 and TRBJ2-1, with unresolved D. Germline CDR1 is MNHEY and CDR2 is SMNVEV (reference sequence). The V end lost 2 bases, the J end lost 0 bases, and 8 bases lay between the germline ends. The CDR3 contains 15 residues.